The 11 T cell receptor beta chains in this list originate from one sample, sequenced in a study of blood T cell repertoires in COVID-19. TCRdb's table, derived via immunoSEQ multiplex PCR, lists solely in-frame clones and lacks some. This table holds 200,000 to 250,000 clones, almost 85% found once. Sequenced sample: peripheral blood. These TCRs come from an elderly woman with acute or convalescent COVID-19.

The chain uses TRBV25-1 and TRBJ2-5; TRBD2 matches 7 bases. The CDR3 covers 15 residues. Looked up from germline, CDR1 is MGHDK and CDR2 is SYGVNS. V gave up 3 bases and J gave up 3 bases; unmatched junction bases: 7. The DNA of the CDR3 is TGTGCCAGCAGTGAGGGGGGGTTGGGAAAAGAGACCCAGTACTTC. Translating gives CASSEGGLGKETQYF.

This chain links TRBV9 with TRBJ2-1; 10 nucleotides align to TRBD2. Unmatched junction bases numbered 10, after V lost 1 base and J lost 12 bases. In germline, CDR1 is SGDLS, CDR2 YYNGEE. The CDR3 runs 15 residues. The CDR3 region has the DNA TGTGCCAGCAGCGTAACAGCGGGGGGGCAGGCCCCGCAGTTCTTC. It is translated as CASSVTAGGQAPQFF.

The rearrangement uses TRBV2 and TRBJ2-1, with D perhaps matching TRBD1 (6 bases). Trimming took 5 bases from V and 7 from J, leaving 12 bases between them. Germline V gene data show CDR1 as SNHLY and CDR2 as FYNNEI. This CDR3 comprises 13 residues. The CDR3 region has the DNA TGTGCCAGCAGTAGCCTCCAGGGGAATGAGCAGTTCTTC. Amino acid sequence: CASSSLQGNEQFF.

This chain uses TRBV7-8 with TRBJ1-1; the D gene is possibly TRBD1 (5 bases). The length of the CDR3 is 13 residues. V lost 3 bases, J lost 6 bases, and 11 bases lay in between. Per germline, CDR1 SGHVS and CDR2 FQNEAQ. The CDR3 is CASSFQTVAEAFF. In DNA, the CDR3 is TGTGCCAGCAGCTTTCAGACAGTCGCTGAAGCTTTCTTT.

CDR3 in amino acids: CASSVGGTEAFF. As DNA, the CDR3 is TGTGCCAGCAGCGTGGGGGGCACTGAAGCTTTCTTT. The chain carries TRBV3-1 (or the pseudogene TRBV3-2) and TRBJ1-1; TRBD1 might be the D (5 bases). The CDR3 is 12 amino acids. Trimming pared 5 bases from V and 4 bases from J, leaving 8 bases between. Germline lookup yields CDR1 LGHDT and CDR2 YNNKEL (reference sequence).

This chain links TRBV21-1 with TRBJ2-1; the table's TRBD2 call for D was not verified on the DNA. TRBV21-1 corresponds to a pseudogene. This CDR3 contains 18 residues. This CDR3 is CASSKHRTSGGLYNEQFF. The CDR3 DNA reads TGTGCCAGCAGCAAGCATCGGACTAGCGGGGGACTATACAATGAGCAGTTCTTC.

The genes are TRBV19 and TRBJ2-6, with a tentative D call TRBD1 (6 bases). Germline V gene data show CDR1 as LNHDA and CDR2 as SQIVND (reference sequence). The CDR3 sequence is 15 residues long. Trimming shortened V by 5 bases and J by 6 bases, and 14 bases separated the two germline ends. DNA of the CDR3: TGTGCCAGTAGTGCAAACAGGGTTGAGGCCAACGTCCTGACTTTC. This sequence encodes CASSANRVEANVLTF.

This clone has just one count. This chain uses TRBV5-6 with TRBJ2-3; D ambiguous. Germline CDR1 is SGHDT and CDR2 is YYEEEE. V was shortened by 4 bases and J by 6 bases, with 12 bases between the two germline ends. The length of the CDR3 is 13 residues. Here the CDR3 DNA reads TGTGCCAGCAGCGCCCTTAGAGCGGATACGCAGTATTTT. Translating it yields CASSALRADTQYF. Looking up the rest from reference TRBV5-6 and TRBJ2-3 gives the full variable domain: DAGVTQSPTHLIKTRGQQVTLRCSPKSGHDTVSWYQQALGQGPQFIFQYYEEEERQRGNFPDRFSGHQFPNYSSELNVNALLLGDSALYLCASSALRADTQYFGPGTRLTVL.

V and J are TRBV7-6 and TRBJ1-5; D is ambiguous. Looked up from germline, CDR1 is SGHVS and CDR2 is FNYEAQ. V lost 1 base, J lost 3 bases, and 10 bases lay in between. CDR3 length equals 15 residues. In DNA, the CDR3 is TGTGCCAGCAGCTTAGACGAGGGCTTCAATCAGCCCCAGCATTTT. Translating gives CASSLDEGFNQPQHF.

The chain is built from TRBV6-2 or TRBV6-3 and TRBJ1-1; D gene uncertain. This CDR3 is built from 14 residues. V was cut by 6 bases and J by 5 bases, with 16 bases left in between. CDR1 and CDR2 (germline): MNHEY, SVGEGT. CDR3 coding DNA: TGTGCCAGCAGCGACCCCGGGATGGCAACTGAAGCTTTCTTT. Protein product: CASSDPGMATEAFF.

The V gene is TRBV30, the J gene TRBJ1-5; D remains unclear. CDR1 GTSNPN and CDR2 SVGIG come from the germline V gene (reference sequence). The CDR3 is 13 amino acids. Trimming shortened V by 0 bases and J by 7 bases, and 10 bases separated the two germline ends. CDR3: CAWSVEGHQPQHF. As DNA, the CDR3 is TGTGCCTGGAGTGTAGAGGGTCACCAGCCCCAGCATTTT.